This is a list of T cell receptor beta chains from one sample in a study of CD8+ T cells in alopecia areata. Clones were read by immunoSEQ multiplex PCR, and TCRdb kept only the in-frame ones, dropping some. Of 200,000 to 250,000 clones detected, 50% to 60% appear once; the ten largest clones hold approximately 0.45%. Sequences were derived from CD4+ T cells sorted from blood, sampled at week 0. The receptors come from a human donor with alopecia areata. The CDR3 runs from the conserved cysteine through the conserved F or W. Fields, in order: J gene, V gene, D gene, clone size, CDR3 protein, CDR3 DNA. The D gene is left open where the match is weak. Clone size is not always given. Where it is, it says once, few, many or a class for expanded clones.

TRBJ2-6 TRBV5-1 - - CASSFSFSGDGANVLTF TGCGCCAGCAGCTTTTCGTTTTCCGGGGATGGGGCCAACGTCCTGACTTTC
TRBJ1-5 TRBV9 - - CASSVSTGVNQPQHF TGTGCCAGCAGCGTCTCTACAGGCGTCAATCAGCCCCAGCATTTT
TRBJ1-1 TRBV2 - - CASREQGTLNTEAFF TGTGCCAGCAGGGAACAGGGTACCTTGAACACTGAAGCTTTCTTT
TRBJ1-1 TRBV2 TRBD1 few CASQASYRGTEAFF TGTGCCAGCCAAGCGTCCTACAGGGGTACTGAAGCTTTCTTT
TRBJ1-2 TRBV29-1 TRBD1 - CSVEEGRGDYGYTF TGCAGCGTTGAAGAGGGCAGGGGGGACTATGGCTACACCTTC
TRBJ2-1 TRBV30 - - CAWGTYNEQFF TGTGCCTGGGGCACCTACAATGAGCAGTTCTTC
TRBJ2-7 TRBV18 - - CASSASYEQYF TGTGCCAGCTCAGCCTCCTACGAGCAGTACTTC
TRBJ2-7 TRBV5-1 - - CASSSASGFREQYF TGCGCCAGCAGCTCGGCGTCTGGCTTCCGCGAGCAGTACTTC
TRBJ1-2 TRBV4-1 TRBD1 - CASSSRDRDYGYTF TGCGCCAGCAGCTCCCGGGACAGAGACTATGGCTACACCTTC
TRBJ2-5 TRBV7-2 TRBD2 - CASTGLAAGETQYF TGTGCCAGCACCGGACTAGCCGCCGGGGAGACCCAGTACTTC
TRBJ1-1 TRBV19 - - CASSIRGTRGTEAFF TGTGCCAGTAGTATCAGAGGAACTCGGGGGACTGAAGCTTTCTTT
TRBJ1-2 TRBV25-1 - - CASSEHTGNANYGYTF TGTGCCAGCAGTGAGCATACAGGGAACGCTAACTATGGCTACACCTTC
TRBJ1-1 TRBV5-1 - - CASSSRGGNTEAFF TGCGCCAGCAGCTCCCGGGGCGGGAACACTGAAGCTTTCTTT
TRBJ2-1 TRBV7-7 - - CASSLGYTSSYNEQFF TGTGCTAGCAGCTTAGGCTACACGAGCTCCTACAATGAGCAGTTCTTC
TRBJ2-7 TRBV29-1 - few CSVRDTSSYEQYF TGCAGCGTTCGGGACACCAGCTCCTACGAGCAGTACTTC
TRBJ1-5 TRBV30 - - CAWAAQESNQPQHF TGTGCCTGGGCAGCACAGGAGAGCAATCAGCCCCAGCATTTT
TRBJ2-7 TRBV11-2 - - CASSLGIGRPPYEQYF TGTGCCAGCAGCTTAGGAATCGGAAGACCTCCCTACGAGCAGTACTTC
TRBJ2-1 TRBV9 - - CASSGEHSYNEQFF TGTGCCAGCAGCGGGGAGCACTCCTACAATGAGCAGTTCTTC
TRBJ2-1 TRBV9 TRBD2 - CASSVRLADTYNEQFF TGTGCCAGCAGCGTGAGACTAGCGGATACCTACAATGAGCAGTTCTTC
TRBJ2-7 TRBV7-8 - few CASSPDPFKPYEQYF TGTGCCAGCAGCCCCGATCCCTTCAAACCCTACGAGCAGTACTTC